This T cell receptor beta chain was sequenced for a study of blood T cells in healthy people across ages. Study outcomes and limitations: Higher naive T cell percentage went strongly together with higher TCR beta diversity.

For the second PCR, which ran for about 7 to 11 cycles, a sample-barcoded 5' primer and a J-beta primer mix were used. TCRdb ran MiXCR on the 5' RACE reads and lists one entry per CDR3 protein. The sample shows more than 650,000 distinct CDR3 sequences, roughly 25% of them seen only once. Only a few counts were recorded for this clonotype. Antigen unknown. The junction and the germline gene differ at one end; a read error may be behind it. These data are also associated with another study on T cells of mothers and their children. That source reports: Healthy Caucasian mothers, a few in number, and their six children were the donors. Over 8 million reads per mother and roughly 3 million per child were obtained. TCR recombination output is shaped by thymic selection similarly in related and unrelated pairs.

The sequenced sample consisted of blood. The receptor was derived from a boy aged 5-17 years in good health.

CDR3 residues: CASSQEGLAGTLWFF. The DNA for the CDR3 is TGTGCCAGCAGCCAAGAGGGACTAGCGGGAACTCTATGGTTCTTC. This chain links TRBV4-2 with TRBJ2-5; 13 nucleotides align to TRBD2. The CDR3 totals 15 residues. Per the germline V gene, CDR1 is LGHNA and CDR2 is YNFKEQ.